This TCR beta chain was recovered during a study of T cell changes during pregnancy in multiple sclerosis. This clone was recorded once. The CDR3 loop spans 16 amino acids. CDR1 MNHEY and CDR2 SMNVEV come from the germline V gene (reference sequence). Trimming left V 7 bases short and J 10 bases short, with 23 bases between. The data were produced by immunoSEQ multiplex PCR, yet TCRdb's version contains in-frame clones alone and is incomplete. There are 65,000 to 75,000 clones in the sample; around 94% occur only once, and just over 3% lies in the top ten. This sequence was found in a female donor in good health, enrolled as a control in a pregnancy study. The J gene is TRBJ1-6, the V gene TRBV27, with D unresolved. The source was CD8+ T cells from peripheral blood mononuclear cells, collected in the third trimester of pregnancy. The CDR3 spells CASIPNGVSTGSPLHF. The CDR3 DNA is TGTGCCAGCATTCCAAATGGGGTTTCGACGGGATCACCCCTCCACTTT.